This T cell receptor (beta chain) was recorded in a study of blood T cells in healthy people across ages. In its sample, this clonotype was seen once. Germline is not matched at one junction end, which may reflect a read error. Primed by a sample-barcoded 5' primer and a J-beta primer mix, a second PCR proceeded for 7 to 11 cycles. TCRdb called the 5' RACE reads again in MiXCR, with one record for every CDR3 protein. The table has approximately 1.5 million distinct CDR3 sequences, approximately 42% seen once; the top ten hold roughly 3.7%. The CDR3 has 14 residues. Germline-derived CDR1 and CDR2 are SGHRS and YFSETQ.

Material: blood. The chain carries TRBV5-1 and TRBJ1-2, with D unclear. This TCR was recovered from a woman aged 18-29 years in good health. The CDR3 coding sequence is TGCGCCAGCAGCTTGCAGATAGTCAACTATGGCCACACCTTC. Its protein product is CASSLQIVNYGHTF.